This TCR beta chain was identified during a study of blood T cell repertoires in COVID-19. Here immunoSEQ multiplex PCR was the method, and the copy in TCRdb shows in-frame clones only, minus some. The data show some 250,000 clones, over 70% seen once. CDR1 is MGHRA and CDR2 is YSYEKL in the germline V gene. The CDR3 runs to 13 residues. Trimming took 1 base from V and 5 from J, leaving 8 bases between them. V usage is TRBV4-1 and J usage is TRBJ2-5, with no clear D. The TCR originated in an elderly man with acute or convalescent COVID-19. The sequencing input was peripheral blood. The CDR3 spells CASSQGPLETQYF. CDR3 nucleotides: TGCGCCAGCAGCCAAGGGCCTCTGGAGACCCAGTACTTC.